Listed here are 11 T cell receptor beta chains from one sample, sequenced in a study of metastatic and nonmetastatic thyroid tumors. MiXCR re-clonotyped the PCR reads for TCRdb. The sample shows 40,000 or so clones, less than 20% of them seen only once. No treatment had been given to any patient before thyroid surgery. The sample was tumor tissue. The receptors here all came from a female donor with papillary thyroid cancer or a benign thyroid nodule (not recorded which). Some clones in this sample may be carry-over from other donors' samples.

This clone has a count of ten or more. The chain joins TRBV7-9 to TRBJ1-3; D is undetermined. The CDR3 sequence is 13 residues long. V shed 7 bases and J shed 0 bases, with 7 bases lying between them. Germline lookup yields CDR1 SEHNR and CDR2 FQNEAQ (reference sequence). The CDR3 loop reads CASTSNSGNTIYF. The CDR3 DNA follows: TGTGCCAGCACCTCCAACTCTGGAAACACCATATATTTT.

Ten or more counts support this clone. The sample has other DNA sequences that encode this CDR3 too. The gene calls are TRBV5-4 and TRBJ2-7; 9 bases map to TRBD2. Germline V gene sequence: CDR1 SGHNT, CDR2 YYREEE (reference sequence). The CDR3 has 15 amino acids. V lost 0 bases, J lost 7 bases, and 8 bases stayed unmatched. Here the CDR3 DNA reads TGTGCCAGCAGCTTGGGAGTAGCGGGGGATGGAGAGCAGTACTTC. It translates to CASSLGVAGDGEQYF. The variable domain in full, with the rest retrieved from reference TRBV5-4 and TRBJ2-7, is ETGVTQSPTHLIKTRGQQVTLRCSSQSGHNTVSWYQQALGQGPQFIFQYYREEENGRGNFPPRFSGLQFPNYSSELNVNALELDDSALYLCASSLGVAGDGEQYFGPGTRLTVT.

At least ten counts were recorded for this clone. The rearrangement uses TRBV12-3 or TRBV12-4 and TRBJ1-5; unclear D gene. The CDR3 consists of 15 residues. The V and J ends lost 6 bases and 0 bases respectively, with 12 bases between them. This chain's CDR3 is CASSSSFYSNQPQHF. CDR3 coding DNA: TGTGCCAGCAGCTCAAGCTTTTATAGCAATCAGCCCCAGCATTTT.

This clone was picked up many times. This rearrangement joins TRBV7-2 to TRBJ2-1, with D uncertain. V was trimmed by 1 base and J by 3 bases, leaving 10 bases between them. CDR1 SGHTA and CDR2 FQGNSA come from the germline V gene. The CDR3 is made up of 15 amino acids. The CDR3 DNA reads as TGTGCCAGCAGCTTAGGTTCCCTGGACTACAATGAGCAGTTCTTC. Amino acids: CASSLGSLDYNEQFF.

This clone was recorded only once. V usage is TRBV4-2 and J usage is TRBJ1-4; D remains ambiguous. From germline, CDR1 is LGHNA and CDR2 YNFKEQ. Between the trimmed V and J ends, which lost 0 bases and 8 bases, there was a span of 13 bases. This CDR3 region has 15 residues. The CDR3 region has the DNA TGTGCCAGCAGCCAAGAGGGTAGACGAAACGAAAAACTGTTTTTT. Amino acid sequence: CASSQEGRRNEKLFF.

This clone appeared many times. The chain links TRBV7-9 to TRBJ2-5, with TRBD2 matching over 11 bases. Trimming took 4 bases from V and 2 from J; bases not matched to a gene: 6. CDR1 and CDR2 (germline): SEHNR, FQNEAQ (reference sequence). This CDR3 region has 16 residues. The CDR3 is CASSSPGLAEQETQYF. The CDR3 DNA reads TGTGCCAGCAGCTCTCCGGGACTAGCGGAACAAGAGACCCAGTACTTC.

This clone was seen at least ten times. The CDR3 spells CASSSGQGAYGYTF. The CDR3 nucleotides read TGTGCCAGCAGTTCGGGACAGGGGGCCTATGGCTACACCTTC. The chain has TRBV2 and TRBJ1-2; 12 bases agree with TRBD1. V lost 5 bases to trimming and J lost 4 bases; unmatched junction nucleotides: 2. This CDR3 comprises 14 residues. Germline CDR1 is SNHLY and CDR2 is FYNNEI. The variable domain in full, with the rest retrieved from reference TRBV2 and TRBJ1-2, is EPEVTQTPSHQVTQMGQEVILRCVPISNHLYFYWYRQILGQKVEFLVSFYNNEISEKSEIFDDQFSVERPDGSNFTLKIRSTKLEDSAMYFCASSSGQGAYGYTFGSGTRLTVV.

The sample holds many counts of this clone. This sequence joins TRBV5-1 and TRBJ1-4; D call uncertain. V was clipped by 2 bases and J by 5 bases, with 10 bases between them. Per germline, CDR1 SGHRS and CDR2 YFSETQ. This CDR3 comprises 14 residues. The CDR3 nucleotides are TGCGCCAGCAGCTTATCGGAAACCAATGAAAAACTGTTTTTT. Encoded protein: CASSLSETNEKLFF.

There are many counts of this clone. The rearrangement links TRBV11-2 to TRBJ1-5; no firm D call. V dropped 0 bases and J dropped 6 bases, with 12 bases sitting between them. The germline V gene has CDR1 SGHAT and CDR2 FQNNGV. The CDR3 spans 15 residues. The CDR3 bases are TGTGCCAGCAGCTTAGATAAAGGGCTTGGTCAGCCCCAGCATTTT. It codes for CASSLDKGLGQPQHF.

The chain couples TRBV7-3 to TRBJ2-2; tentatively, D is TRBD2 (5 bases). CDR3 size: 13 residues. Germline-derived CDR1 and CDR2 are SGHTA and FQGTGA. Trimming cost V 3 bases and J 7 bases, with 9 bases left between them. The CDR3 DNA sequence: TGTGCCAGCAGCTTCTCCGGGGACGGGGAGCTGTTTTTT. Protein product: CASSFSGDGELFF.

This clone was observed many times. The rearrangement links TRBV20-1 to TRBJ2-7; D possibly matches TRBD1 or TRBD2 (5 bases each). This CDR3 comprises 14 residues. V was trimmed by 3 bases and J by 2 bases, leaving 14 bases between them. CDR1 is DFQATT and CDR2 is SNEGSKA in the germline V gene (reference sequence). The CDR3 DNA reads TGCAGTGCTAGGGGGCCGGGACGTACCTACGAGCAGTACTTC. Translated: CSARGPGRTYEQYF.